What follows are 27 T cell receptor beta chains derived from one specimen sequenced in a study of OX40 agonist ivuxolimab in advanced cancers. Libraries came from the immunoSEQ multiplex PCR assay. TCRdb re-hosts the immuneACCESS table, in-frame sequences only. Its copies lack some clones; in the studies checked, an unresolved V gene accounts for under half of them, and the cause for the rest is not known. In this sample the table shows about 79,000 clones, 88% of which occur a single time. Together, the top ten hold around 4.1% of the sample. Sample: CD4+ or CD8+ T cells sorted from blood, taken in a trial of the OX40 agonist ivuxolimab. All receptors come from an adult with an advanced solid tumor such as melanoma, head and neck, liver or kidney cancer.

The rearrangement uses TRBV27 and TRBJ1-1; D possibly corresponds to TRBD1 (5 bases). Germline CDR1 is MNHEY and CDR2 is SMNVEV (reference sequence). The CDR3 is 14 residues long. The CDR3 DNA is TGTGCTACCGGGGACCCCGAGAGGGGCACTGAAGCTTTCTTT. This translates into CATGDPERGTEAFF.

This clone has just one count. The chain couples TRBV6-5 to TRBJ2-7; a possible D gene is TRBD1 (6 bases). The V gene's germline CDR1 is MNHEY and CDR2 SVGAGI. V lost 6 bases to trimming and J lost 2 bases, with 17 bases between them. The length of the CDR3 is 15 residues. The chain's CDR3 is CASSLYREATYEQYF. DNA for the CDR3: TGTGCCAGCAGCCTATACAGGGAAGCGACCTACGAGCAGTACTTC.

This chain joins TRBV5-4 and TRBJ1-2; 7 bases map to TRBD1. V shed 4 bases, J shed 4 bases, and the junction held 4 bases outside the gene matches. CDR3 length equals 13 residues. Germline V gene lookup returns CDR1 SGHNT and CDR2 YYREEE (reference sequence). In DNA form, the CDR3 reads TGTGCCAGCAGCCAACAGGGGATCTATGGCTACACCTTC. Translation: CASSQQGIYGYTF. Full variable domain (rest looked up from reference TRBV5-4 and TRBJ1-2): ETGVTQSPTHLIKTRGQQVTLRCSSQSGHNTVSWYQQALGQGPQFIFQYYREEENGRGNFPPRFSGLQFPNYSSELNVNALELDDSALYLCASSQQGIYGYTFGSGTRLTVV.

The chain employs TRBV6-5 and TRBJ2-1; weak D call: TRBD2 (5 bases). The CDR3 spans 11 residues. The germline CDR1 and CDR2 sequences are MNHEY and SVGAGI. The V and J ends lost 7 bases and 8 bases respectively, with 9 bases between them. The CDR3 DNA sequence: TGTGCCAGCACCCGGGAATATGAGCAGTTCTTC. Translating gives CASTREYEQFF.

J is TRBJ1-2 and V is TRBV27; the D is unclear. The CDR3 consists of 13 residues. CDR1 MNHEY and CDR2 SMNVEV come from the germline V gene (reference sequence). With 6 bases removed from V and 2 bases from J, the gap between germline ends came to 10 bases. The CDR3 region is CASSNLLNYGYTF. In nucleotides, the CDR3 is TGTGCCAGCAGCAACCTGCTCAACTATGGCTACACCTTC.

The chain carries TRBV28 and TRBJ1-5; TRBD1 aligns across 10 bases. Germline V gene lookup returns CDR1 MDHEN and CDR2 SYDVKM. The CDR3 spans 16 residues. The V and J ends lost 5 bases and 1 base, in that order; junction bases with no gene match: 5. CDR3 residues: CASSLRQGASNQPQHF. The CDR3 DNA is TGTGCCAGCAGTCTAAGACAGGGGGCGAGCAATCAGCCCCAGCATTTT.

This clone showed up just once. This rearrangement joins TRBV18 to TRBJ1-2; D is unresolved. Germline V gene sequence: CDR1 KGHSH, CDR2 LQKENI. This CDR3 has 14 residues. Trimming shortened V by 2 bases and J by 2 bases, and 9 bases separated the two germline ends. The CDR3 here is CASSPEVANYGYTF. In DNA form, the CDR3 reads TGTGCCAGCTCACCAGAGGTTGCGAACTATGGCTACACCTTC.

The V call is TRBV5-1, the J call TRBJ2-5; 8 positions agree with TRBD1. CDR1 is SGHRS and CDR2 is YFSETQ in the germline V gene. This CDR3 is built from 14 residues. J was trimmed by 2 bases and V by 2 bases; bases with no gene match: 2. CDR3 in DNA: TGCGCCAGCAGCTTCTGGACAGGGCAAGAGACCCAGTACTTC. This gives the protein CASSFWTGQETQYF.

The chain combines TRBV7-8 with TRBJ2-7; no clear D. Trimming pared 3 bases from V and 3 bases from J, leaving 9 bases between. This CDR3 is 13 amino acids long. CDR1 SGHVS and CDR2 FQNEAQ come from the germline V gene. The CDR3 bases are TGTGCCAGCAGCTTCTCGATAAACTACGAGCAGTACTTC. Protein sequence: CASSFSINYEQYF.

J is TRBJ1-1 and V is TRBV11-2, with D perhaps matching TRBD1 (6 bases). CDR3 size: 14 residues. Per the germline V gene, CDR1 is SGHAT and CDR2 is FQNNGV. V gave up 6 bases and J gave up 0 bases, with 11 bases separating them. CDR3 residues: CASSSGVLNTEAFF. The CDR3 nucleotides read TGTGCCAGCAGTTCAGGGGTTTTGAACACTGAAGCTTTCTTT.

The chain recombines TRBV28 with TRBJ2-3, with a tentative D call TRBD1 (6 bases). The germline gives CDR1 MDHEN, CDR2 SYDVKM. The CDR3 sequence is 16 residues long. V was clipped by 5 bases and J by 5 bases, with 20 bases between them. For the CDR3, the DNA is TGTGCCAGCAGTCCTCAAGACAGGCCCCGAGGAGATACGCAGTATTTT. This translates into CASSPQDRPRGDTQYF. Combining the CDR3 with reference TRBV28 and TRBJ2-3 gives the whole variable domain DVKVTQSSRYLVKRTGEKVFLECVQDMDHENMFWYRQDPGLGLRLIYFSYDVKMKEKGDIPEGYSVSREKKERFSLILESASTNQTSMYLCASSPQDRPRGDTQYFGPGTRLTVL.

V usage is TRBV6-6 and J usage is TRBJ1-5; possibly TRBD1 for D (5 bases). V dropped 0 bases and J dropped 7 bases, with 10 bases sitting between them. CDR3 length: 14 residues. CDR1 is MNHNY and CDR2 is SVGAGI in the germline V gene (reference sequence). Here the CDR3 DNA reads TGTGCCAGCAGTTACTCCGCAGGGACCCAGCCCCAGCATTTT. Protein: CASSYSAGTQPQHF.

This chain uses TRBV18 with TRBJ1-3; D is unresolved. The CDR3 has 15 amino acids. Germline CDR1 KGHSH, CDR2 LQKENI. Trimming shortened V by 3 bases and J by 1 base, and 10 bases separated the two germline ends. The CDR3 reads CASSPPGISGNTIYF. CDR3 sequence (DNA): TGTGCCAGCTCACCTCCCGGTATATCTGGAAACACCATATATTTT. Combining the CDR3 with reference TRBV18 and TRBJ1-3 gives the whole variable domain NAGVMQNPRHLVRRRGQEARLRCSPMKGHSHVYWYRQLPEEGLKFMVYLQKENIIDESGMPKERFSAEFPKEGPSILRIQQVVRGDSAAYFCASSPPGISGNTIYFGEGSWLTVV.

The V and J genes are TRBV5-1 and TRBJ2-2; 7 nucleotides align to TRBD1. CDR1 SGHRS and CDR2 YFSETQ come from the germline V gene. This CDR3 is 13 amino acids long. Trimming cost V 4 bases and J 5 bases; bases outside gene matches: 2. The CDR3 loop reads CASSAQGTGELFF. In nucleotides, the CDR3 is TGCGCCAGCAGCGCACAGGGGACCGGGGAGCTGTTTTTT.

In DNA form, the CDR3 reads TGTGCCAGTAGAGCGGGCAATAACAATGAGCAGTTCTTC. The encoded protein is CASRAGNNNEQFF. The chain carries TRBV19 and TRBJ2-1, with a weak D call TRBD2 (6 bases). The germline CDR1 and CDR2 sequences are LNHDA and SQIVND (reference sequence). The CDR3 totals 13 residues. V lost 6 bases to trimming and J lost 5 bases, with 11 bases between them.

The chain joins TRBV6-5 to TRBJ2-6; D not certain. CDR1 is MNHEY, CDR2 SVGAGI, per germline. V gave up 2 bases and J gave up 2 bases, with 7 bases separating them. The CDR3 consists of 15 residues. Written as DNA, the CDR3 is TGTGCCAGCAGTTACGTCAAGGCTGGGGCCAACGTCCTGACTTTC. This codes for CASSYVKAGANVLTF.

The chain combines TRBV7-2 with TRBJ2-7; TRBD2 aligns across 9 bases. The CDR3 runs to 15 residues. The germline gives CDR1 SGHTA, CDR2 FQGNSA. The trim removed 5 bases at V and 7 bases at J, leaving 12 bases unmatched. The CDR3 nucleotides read TGTGCCAGCAGCCGGTCGGTGATAGCGGGAGTAGAGCAGTACTTC. Protein product: CASSRSVIAGVEQYF.

This chain connects TRBV5-1 to TRBJ2-7; D not resolved. V lost 4 bases and J 5 bases, leaving 7 bases between the germline ends. The CDR3 is 11 residues long. Germline V gene lookup returns CDR1 SGHRS and CDR2 YFSETQ. The CDR3 sequence is CASSAQDEQYF. DNA for the CDR3: TGCGCCAGCAGCGCCCAAGACGAGCAGTACTTC.

The chain employs TRBV28 and TRBJ2-2, with 9 bases fitting TRBD1. V was clipped by 6 bases and J by 5 bases; unmatched bases: 19. The CDR3 is 19 amino acids. CDR1 and CDR2 from the germline V gene are MDHEN and SYDVKM. The chain's CDR3 is CASSPIGQGSSGRTGELFF. CDR3 nucleotide sequence: TGTGCCAGCAGCCCGATAGGACAGGGGTCTTCGGGTAGGACCGGGGAGCTGTTTTTT.

The chain uses TRBV7-9 and TRBJ1-1; D is uncertain. Trimming removed 4 bases from V and 2 bases from J, with 11 bases in between. Looked up from germline, CDR1 is SEHNR and CDR2 is FQNEAQ (reference sequence). There are 14 residues in the CDR3. CDR3: CASSWGGENTEAFF. The CDR3 DNA follows: TGTGCCAGCAGCTGGGGTGGGGAAAACACTGAAGCTTTCTTT.

The chain has TRBV7-2 and TRBJ2-7; possibly TRBD2 for D (5 bases). The CDR3 contains 17 residues. Per germline, CDR1 SGHTA and CDR2 FQGNSA. V was pared by 0 bases and J by 3 bases, with 18 bases between. The CDR3 region has the DNA TGTGCCAGCAGCTTAGCGAACTCCAATTCCGAGGGCTACGAGCAGTACTTC. Amino acid sequence: CASSLANSNSEGYEQYF.

The chain employs TRBV5-1 and TRBJ2-1; 13 nucleotides agree with TRBD2. V lost 0 bases, J lost 7 bases, and 4 bases stayed unmatched. Germline CDR1 SGHRS, CDR2 YFSETQ. This CDR3 region has 16 residues. This chain's CDR3 is CASSLGGLAGKNEQFF. CDR3 DNA sequence: TGCGCCAGCAGCTTGGGGGGACTAGCGGGAAAAAATGAGCAGTTCTTC.

CDR3 amino acids: CASSDRGEKLFF. The CDR3 coding sequence is TGTGCCAGCAGCGACAGGGGTGAAAAACTGTTTTTT. This chain uses TRBV2 with TRBJ1-4; TRBD1 agrees at 8 bases. Germline CDR1 is SNHLY and CDR2 is FYNNEI. The CDR3 consists of 12 residues. V dropped 6 bases and J dropped 7; count of bases not matched to a gene: 1.

In its sample, this clone was seen once. The V call is TRBV6-5, the J call TRBJ1-2; 9 bases are shared with TRBD1. The junction had 8 bases not matched to a gene; V was cut back by 4 bases and J by 5 bases. CDR3 length equals 15 residues. The germline V gene has CDR1 MNHEY and CDR2 SVGAGI. CDR3 bases: TGTGCCAGCAGTTCCTCGACAGGGGGAACTTATGGCTACACCTTC. Amino acid sequence: CASSSSTGGTYGYTF.

This chain uses TRBV4-1 with TRBJ2-1; 11 bases are shared with TRBD2. The germline CDR1 and CDR2 sequences are MGHRA and YSYEKL. After removal of 5 bases from V and 8 bases from J, the junction contained 5 bases not matched to a gene. The CDR3 is 14 residues long. DNA of the CDR3: TGCGCCAGCAGCTCCTATAGCGGGAGGGATGAGCAGTTCTTC. This encodes CASSSYSGRDEQFF.

This chain uses TRBV7-2 with TRBJ2-7; D perhaps matches TRBD2 (6 bases). This CDR3 contains 16 residues. V was pared by 1 base and J by 7 bases, with 20 bases between. Germline lookup yields CDR1 SGHTA and CDR2 FQGNSA. CDR3 DNA sequence: TGTGCCAGCAGCTTAGGCGGGTCTAGCGTCTTGGGGGAGCAGTACTTC. Protein sequence: CASSLGGSSVLGEQYF.

The gene calls are TRBV5-1 and TRBJ1-1, with D possibly TRBD1 on 6 matching bases. The CDR3 runs to 12 residues. V was pared by 0 bases and J by 10 bases, with 10 bases between. Germline V gene lookup returns CDR1 SGHRS and CDR2 YFSETQ. The CDR3 loop is CASSLETGSAFF. In DNA, the CDR3 is TGCGCCAGCAGCTTGGAAACAGGGTCAGCTTTCTTT.